These T cell receptor beta chains were read from a single sample in a study of T cell changes during pregnancy in multiple sclerosis. Assay used: immunoSEQ multiplex PCR; TCRdb lists only in-frame clones, some missing. This repertoire shows about 34,000 clones, approximately 90% found once; its top ten account for 3.5%. The sample here was CD8+ T cells from peripheral blood mononuclear cells, taken in the third trimester of pregnancy. All receptors come from a female donor with multiple sclerosis, enrolled in a pregnancy study. Each CDR3 is given with its conserved first and last residue. A D gene is named only where the DNA matches it firmly. The size of a clone is reported for some rows only, either as once, few or many, or as a class for expanded clones.

TRBV7-2	TRBD2	TRBJ2-3	16	-	CASSSLGGGASDTQYF	TGTGCCAGCAGCTCCCTGGGCGGGGGGGCCTCTGATACGCAGTATTTT
TRBV11-2	TRBD2	TRBJ2-7	18	-	CASSSVPSGGPRGYEQYF	TGTGCCAGCAGCTCCGTACCTAGCGGGGGGCCTCGGGGTTACGAGCAGTACTTC
TRBV6-4	-	TRBJ2-2	15	few	CASSDSMTGAGELFF	TGTGCCAGCAGTGACTCGATGACGGGGGCCGGGGAGCTGTTTTTT
TRBV4-1	-	TRBJ1-5	14	-	CASSQAGIGQPQHF	TGCGCCAGCAGCCAGGCAGGGATAGGGCAGCCCCAGCATTTT
TRBV9	TRBD2	TRBJ2-1	19	-	CASSFPGGQEGSSYNEQFF	TGTGCCAGCAGCTTCCCGGGGGGGCAAGAGGGGAGCTCCTACAATGAGCAGTTCTTC
TRBV5-6	TRBD1	TRBJ2-1	12	-	CASSPNRGSQFF	TGTGCCAGCAGCCCTAACAGGGGGTCGCAGTTCTTC
TRBV27	-	TRBJ1-5	14	-	CASSPGTQNQPQHF	TGTGCCAGCAGTCCCGGGACACAGAATCAGCCCCAGCATTTT
TRBV30	TRBD1	TRBJ2-3	15	once	CAWRTDRGLGDTQYF	TGTGCCTGGAGAACGGACAGGGGATTGGGAGATACGCAGTATTTT
TRBV4-3	TRBD1	TRBJ1-4	16	few	CASSQDMGQGFEKLFF	TGCGCCAGCAGCCAAGATATGGGACAGGGATTTGAAAAACTGTTTTTT
TRBV9	-	TRBJ1-1	16	few	CASSPRPVGGVTEAFF	TGTGCCAGCAGCCCCAGACCCGTGGGAGGGGTTACTGAAGCTTTCTTT
TRBV9	-	TRBJ1-4	11	-	CASSRGGELFF	TGTGCCAGCAGCCGTGGAGGAGAACTGTTTTTT
TRBV6-5	-	TRBJ1-1	15	-	CASSPEGGAYAEAFF	TGTGCCAGCAGTCCCGAGGGGGGGGCGTACGCTGAAGCTTTCTTT
TRBV7-7	TRBD1	TRBJ2-5	15	-	CASSAGQGVGETQYF	TGTGCCAGCAGCGCGGGACAGGGGGTAGGGGAGACCCAGTACTTC
TRBV19	-	TRBJ2-1	14	-	CASSISTDYNEQFF	TGTGCCAGTAGTATTTCGACAGATTACAATGAGCAGTTCTTC
TRBV7-9	TRBD1	TRBJ2-5	16	-	CASILTGGSAQETQYF	TGTGCCAGCATCCTGACAGGGGGGTCGGCCCAAGAGACCCAGTACTTC
TRBV13	TRBD1	TRBJ1-3	17	-	CASSQETGLTLANTIYF	TGTGCCAGCAGCCAAGAGACAGGGTTGACTCTGGCGAACACCATATATTTT
TRBV11-1	TRBD1	TRBJ1-1	16	-	CASSLKTGAWNTEAFF	TGTGCCAGCAGCTTAAAGACAGGGGCATGGAACACTGAAGCTTTCTTT
TRBV9	-	TRBJ2-7	16	-	CASSVEGVHGGAEQYF	TGTGCCAGCAGCGTAGAAGGAGTACATGGGGGGGCGGAGCAGTACTTC
TRBV4-3	-	TRBJ1-2	15	-	CASSQGTAGALGYTF	TGCGCCAGCAGCCAAGGGACGGCAGGGGCGCTTGGCTACACCTTC
TRBV7-9	-	TRBJ2-2	13	-	CASSPQYTGELFF	TGTGCCAGCAGCCCTCAGTACACCGGGGAGCTGTTTTTT
TRBV6-6	TRBD2	TRBJ2-3	14	-	CASSSGGTTDTQYF	TGTGCCAGCAGTTCGGGGGGAACCACAGATACGCAGTATTTT
TRBV6-1	-	TRBJ2-7	16	-	CASSETGAGAAYEQYF	TGTGCCAGCAGTGAAACGGGCGCGGGGGCCGCCTACGAGCAGTACTTC
TRBV11-2	TRBD1	TRBJ1-2	15	-	CASSLGWDRESGYTF	TGTGCCAGCAGCTTGGGTTGGGACAGGGAAAGTGGCTACACCTTC
TRBV6-6	TRBD2	TRBJ2-5	13	-	CAGGPGLAETQYF	TGTGCCGGGGGACCGGGACTAGCAGAGACCCAGTACTTC
TRBV7-9	-	TRBJ2-7	14	-	CASSLDSLAYEQYF	TGTGCCAGCAGCTTAGATAGTCTCGCCTACGAGCAGTACTTC
TRBV9	TRBD2	TRBJ2-3	18	once	CASSEGGFSGGGTDTQYF	TGTGCCAGCAGCGAGGGAGGTTTTAGCGGGGGAGGCACAGATACGCAGTATTTT
TRBV29-1	-	TRBJ1-3	11	few	CSVPTGNTIYF	TGCAGCGTGCCGACGGGGAACACCATATATTTT